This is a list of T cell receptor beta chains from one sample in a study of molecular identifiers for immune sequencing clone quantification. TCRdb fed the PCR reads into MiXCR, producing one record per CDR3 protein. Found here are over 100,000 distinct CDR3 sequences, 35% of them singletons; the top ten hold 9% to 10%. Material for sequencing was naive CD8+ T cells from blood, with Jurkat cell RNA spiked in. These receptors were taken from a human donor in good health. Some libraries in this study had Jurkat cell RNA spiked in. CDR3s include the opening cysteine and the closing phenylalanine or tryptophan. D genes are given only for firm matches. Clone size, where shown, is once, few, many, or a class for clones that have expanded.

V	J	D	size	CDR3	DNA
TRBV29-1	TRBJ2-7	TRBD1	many	CSVEGPPKGTGVSYEQYF	TGCAGCGTTGAAGGCCCTCCGAAGGGGACAGGGGTGTCCTACGAGCAGTACTTC
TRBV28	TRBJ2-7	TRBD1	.	CASRPASLDREYF	TGTGCCAGCAGACCGGCCAGTCTGGACAGGGAGTACTTC
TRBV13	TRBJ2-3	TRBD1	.	CASSSRQGTQYF	TGTGCCAGCAGCTCTAGACAGGGCACGCAGTATTTT
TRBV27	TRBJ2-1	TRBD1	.	CASSPDRGSYNEQFF	TGTGCCAGCAGTCCGGACAGGGGGTCCTACAATGAGCAGTTCTTC
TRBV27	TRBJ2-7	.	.	CASSLRGVGSYEQYF	TGTGCCAGCAGTCTCCGTGGAGTGGGCTCCTACGAGCAGTACTTC
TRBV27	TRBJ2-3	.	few	CASSFVVTDTQYF	TGTGCCAGCAGTTTCGTAGTGACAGATACGCAGTATTTT
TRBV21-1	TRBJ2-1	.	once	CASSKEVRGASYNEQFF	TGTGCCAGCAGCAAAGAGGTGCGCGGGGCTTCCTACAATGAGCAGTTCTTC
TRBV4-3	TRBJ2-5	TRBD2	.	CASCQEASGKETQYF	TGCGCCAGCTGCCAAGAGGCTAGCGGGAAAGAGACCCAGTACTTC
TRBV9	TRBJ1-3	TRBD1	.	CASSVDGQVQNTIYF	TGTGCCAGCAGCGTGGATGGACAGGTGCAGAACACCATATATTTT
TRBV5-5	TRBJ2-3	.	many	CASRQGRQSTDTQYF	TGTGCCAGCAGGCAAGGTCGACAGAGCACAGATACGCAGTATTTT
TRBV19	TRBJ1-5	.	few	CASSQGTRSNQPQHF	TGTGCCAGTAGTCAAGGGACACGCTCGAATCAGCCCCAGCATTTT
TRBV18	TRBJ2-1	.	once	CASSPVGDSLANEQVF	TGTGCCAGCTCACCAGTAGGAGACTCCCTTGCGAATGAGCAGGTCTTC
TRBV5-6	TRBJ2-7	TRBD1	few	CASSLVRDRNEQYF	TGTGCCAGCAGCTTGGTCCGGGACAGAAACGAGCAGTACTTC
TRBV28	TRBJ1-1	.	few	CASSLLVVGDNWAFF	TGTGCCAGCAGTTTATTAGTAGTGGGTGACAACTGGGCTTTCTTT
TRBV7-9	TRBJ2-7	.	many	CASSPPVLGRSYEQYF	TGTGCCAGCAGCCCACCTGTGCTAGGACGCTCCTACGAGCAGTACTTC
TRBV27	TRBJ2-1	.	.	CASSLYAGEQFF	TGTGCCAGCAGTTTATATGCCGGGGAGCAGTTCTTC
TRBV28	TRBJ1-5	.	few	CASSPRGANQPQHF	TGTGCCAGCAGTCCCCGAGGGGCTAATCAGCCCCAGCATTTT
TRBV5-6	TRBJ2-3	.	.	CASSTGSSDTQYF	TGTGCCAGCAGCACCGGGTCCTCAGATACGCAGTATTTT
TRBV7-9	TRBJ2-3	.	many	CAKQEPSTDTQYF	TGTGCCAAACAGGAACCTAGCACAGATACGCAGTATTTT
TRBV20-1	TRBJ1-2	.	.	CSARDPAGDYGYAF	TGCAGTGCTAGAGATCCGGCAGGGGACTATGGCTACGCCTTC
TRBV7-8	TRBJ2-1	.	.	CASSLSRLPSYNEQFF	TGTGCCAGCAGCTTATCGCGACTTCCTTCCTACAATGAGCAGTTCTTC
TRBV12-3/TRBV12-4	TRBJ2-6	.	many	CASSPLLRSGANVLTF	TGTGCCAGCAGCCCCCTACTTCGCTCTGGGGCCAACGTCCTGACTTTC
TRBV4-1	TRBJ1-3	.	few	CASSPAGHTIYF	TGCGCCAGCAGCCCGGCCGGACACACCATATATTTT
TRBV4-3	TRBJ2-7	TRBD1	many	CASSPGTGAYEQYF	TGTGCCAGCAGCCCGGGGACAGGCGCCTACGAGCAGTACTTC
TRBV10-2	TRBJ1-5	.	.	CASSEGQFNQPQHF	TGCGCCAGCAGTGAAGGACAATTCAATCAGCCCCAGCATTTT
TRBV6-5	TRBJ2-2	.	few	CASSYSRTSFAGTGELFF	TGTGCCAGCAGTTACTCCCGCACTAGCTTTGCGGGCACCGGGGAGCTGTTTTTT
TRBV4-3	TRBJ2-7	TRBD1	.	CASSQDWDRSYEQYF	TGCGCCAGCAGCCAAGATTGGGACAGGTCCTACGAGCAGTACTTC